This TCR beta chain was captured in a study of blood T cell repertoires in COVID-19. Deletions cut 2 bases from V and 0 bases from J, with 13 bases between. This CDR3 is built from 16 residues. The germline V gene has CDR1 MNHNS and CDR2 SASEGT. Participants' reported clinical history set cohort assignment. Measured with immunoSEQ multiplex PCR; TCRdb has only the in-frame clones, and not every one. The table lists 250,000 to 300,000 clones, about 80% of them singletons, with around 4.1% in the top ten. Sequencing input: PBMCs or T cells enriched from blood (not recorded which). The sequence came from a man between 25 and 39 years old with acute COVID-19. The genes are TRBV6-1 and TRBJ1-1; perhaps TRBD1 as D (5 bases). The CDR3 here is CASSERADTMNTEAFF. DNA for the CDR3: TGTGCCAGCAGTGAAAGGGCGGACACTATGAACACTGAAGCTTTCTTT.